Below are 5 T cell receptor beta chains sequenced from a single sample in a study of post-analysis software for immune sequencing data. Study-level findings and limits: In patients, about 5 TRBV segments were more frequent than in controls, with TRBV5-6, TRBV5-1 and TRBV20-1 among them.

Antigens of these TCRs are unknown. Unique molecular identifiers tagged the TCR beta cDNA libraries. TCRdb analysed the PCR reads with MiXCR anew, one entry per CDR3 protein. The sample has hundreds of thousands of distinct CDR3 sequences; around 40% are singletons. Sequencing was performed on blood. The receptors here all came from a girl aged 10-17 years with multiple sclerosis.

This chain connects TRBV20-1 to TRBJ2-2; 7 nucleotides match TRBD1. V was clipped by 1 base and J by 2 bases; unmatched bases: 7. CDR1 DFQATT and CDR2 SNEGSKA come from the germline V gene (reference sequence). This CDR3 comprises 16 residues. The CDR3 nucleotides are TGCAGTGCTAGAGGTTCGGGACAGCACAACACCGGGGAGCTGTTTTTT. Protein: CSARGSGQHNTGELFF.

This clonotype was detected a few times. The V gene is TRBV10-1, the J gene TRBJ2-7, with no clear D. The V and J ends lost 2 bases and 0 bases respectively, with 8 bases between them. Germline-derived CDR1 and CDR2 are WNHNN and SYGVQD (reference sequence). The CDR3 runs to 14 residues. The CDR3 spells CASSEAGYSYEQYF. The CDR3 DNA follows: TGCGCCAGCAGTGAGGCCGGCTACTCCTACGAGCAGTACTTC.

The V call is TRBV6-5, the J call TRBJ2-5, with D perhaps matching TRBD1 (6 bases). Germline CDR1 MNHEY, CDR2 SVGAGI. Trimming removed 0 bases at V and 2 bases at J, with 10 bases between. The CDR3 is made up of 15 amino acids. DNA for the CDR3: TGTGCCAGCAGTTACTCCGTGGACAGACAAGAGACCCAGTACTTC. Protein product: CASSYSVDRQETQYF.

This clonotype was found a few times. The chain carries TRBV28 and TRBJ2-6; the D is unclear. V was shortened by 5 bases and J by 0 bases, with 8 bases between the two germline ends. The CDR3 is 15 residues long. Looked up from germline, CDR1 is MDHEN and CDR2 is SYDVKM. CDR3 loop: CASSTDGSGANVLTF. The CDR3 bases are TGTGCCAGCAGTACCGACGGCTCTGGGGCCAACGTCCTGACTTTC. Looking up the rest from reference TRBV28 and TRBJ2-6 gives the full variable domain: DVKVTQSSRYLVKRTGEKVFLECVQDMDHENMFWYRQDPGLGLRLIYFSYDVKMKEKGDIPEGYSVSREKKERFSLILESASTNQTSMYLCASSTDGSGANVLTFGAGSRLTVL.

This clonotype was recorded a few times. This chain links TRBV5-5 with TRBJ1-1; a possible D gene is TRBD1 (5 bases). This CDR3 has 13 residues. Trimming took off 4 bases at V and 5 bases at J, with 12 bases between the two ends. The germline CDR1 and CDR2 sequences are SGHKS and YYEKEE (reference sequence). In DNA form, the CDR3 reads TGTGCCAGCAGCCGAGGGGTAAATACTGAAGCTTTCTTT. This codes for CASSRGVNTEAFF.